These 9 T cell receptor beta chains were sequenced from one sample in a study of blood T cells in healthy people across ages. With a J-beta primer mix and a sample-barcoded 5' primer, a second PCR ran 7 to 11 cycles. TCRdb fed the 5' RACE reads into MiXCR, producing one record per CDR3 protein. The table shows 800,000 or so distinct CDR3 sequences, with more than 20% occurring only once. The data were also submitted as part of a second study, on T cells of mothers and their children.

The sequenced sample was blood. The receptor source for this set is a boy younger than 18 in good health.

The CDR3 DNA reads TGTGCCAGCAGCTTAGATGCCCAGCGTGTGTTTTGGAATGAGCAGTTCTTC. It yields the protein CASSLDAQRVFWNEQFF. This chain uses TRBV11-3 with TRBJ2-1; no definite D call. Trimming took off 0 bases at V and 7 bases at J, with 19 bases between the two ends. This CDR3 region has 17 residues. Germline V gene sequence: CDR1 SGHNT, CDR2 YENEEA.

To note about this clonotype: One junction end disagrees with the germline gene, perhaps due to a read error. The gene calls are TRBV7-2 and TRBJ2-1; 14 nucleotides align to TRBD2. This CDR3 is 16 amino acids long. Per the germline V gene, CDR1 is SGHTA and CDR2 is FQGNSA. The CDR3 DNA sequence: TGTGCCGGCAGCTTAGGGGGACTAGCGGGGGTAAATGAGCAGTTCTTC. It encodes CAGSLGGLAGVNEQFF.

The V and J genes are TRBV6-1 and TRBJ2-5, with 9 bases aligning to TRBD1. The CDR3 is 16 amino acids. The V gene end was trimmed by 6 bases and the J gene end by 6 bases; junction bases not matched to a gene: 14. Germline lookup yields CDR1 MNHNS and CDR2 SASEGT. In nucleotides, the CDR3 is TGTGCCAGCAGCCAAGATTGGACAGGGGCCTCTAAGACCCAGTACTTC. This gives the protein CASSQDWTGASKTQYF.

This clonotype is a singleton in its sample. J is TRBJ2-3 and V is TRBV2; the D gene is possibly TRBD2 (6 bases). The germline V gene encodes CDR1 SNHLY and CDR2 FYNNEI. The CDR3 contains 14 residues. V lost 5 bases, J lost 0 bases, and 9 bases lay in between. The CDR3 spells CASSKGLSTDTQYF. The CDR3 DNA reads as TGTGCCAGCAGTAAAGGACTAAGCACAGATACGCAGTATTTT.

This clonotype has just a few counts. The chain carries TRBV27 and TRBJ1-2, with a tentative D call TRBD1 (5 bases). The CDR3 length is 14 residues. The germline V gene encodes CDR1 MNHEY and CDR2 SMNVEV (reference sequence). Trimming took off 6 bases at V and 0 bases at J, with 11 bases between the two ends. CDR3 loop: CASRLSQANYGYTF. The CDR3 DNA follows: TGTGCCAGCAGGCTCTCACAGGCTAACTATGGCTACACCTTC.

The chain recombines TRBV19 with TRBJ1-5; 9 nucleotides match TRBD1. Germline V gives CDR1 LNHDA, CDR2 SQIVND (reference sequence). The CDR3 spans 13 residues. V gave up 6 bases and J gave up 7 bases; unmatched junction bases: 4. The CDR3: CASRTGGSQPQHF. In DNA form, the CDR3 reads TGTGCCAGTAGGACAGGGGGTTCACAGCCCCAGCATTTT.

J is TRBJ2-7 and V is TRBV18, with D perhaps TRBD1 (7 bases). Between the trimmed V and J ends, which lost 4 bases and 3 bases, there was a span of 13 bases. The CDR3 sequence is 14 residues long. Germline CDR1 KGHSH, CDR2 LQKENI. CDR3 protein: CASSLSQGGYEQYV. CDR3 DNA sequence: TGTGCCAGCTCACTCAGCCAGGGGGGCTACGAGCAGTACGTC.

Details on this clonotype: The CDR3 carries no conserved terminal phenylalanine or tryptophan, so it likely arises from a read error. The rearrangement links TRBV20-1 to TRBJ1-2; D uncertain. The V and J ends lost 3 bases and 1 base respectively, with 9 bases between them. Germline CDR1 is DFQATT and CDR2 is SNEGSKA (reference sequence). The CDR3 has 13 amino acids. CDR3 in amino acids: CSASQQFNYGYTL. CDR3 DNA: TGCAGTGCTAGTCAACAGTTTAACTATGGCTACACCCTC.

This chain links TRBV11-2 with TRBJ2-3; the D is unclear. Trimming removed 5 bases from V and 6 bases from J, with 9 bases in between. This CDR3 has 12 amino acids. Germline V gives CDR1 SGHAT, CDR2 FQNNGV. This chain's CDR3 is CASSPRKDTQYF. For the CDR3, the DNA is TGTGCCAGCAGCCCGCGGAAGGATACGCAGTATTTT.